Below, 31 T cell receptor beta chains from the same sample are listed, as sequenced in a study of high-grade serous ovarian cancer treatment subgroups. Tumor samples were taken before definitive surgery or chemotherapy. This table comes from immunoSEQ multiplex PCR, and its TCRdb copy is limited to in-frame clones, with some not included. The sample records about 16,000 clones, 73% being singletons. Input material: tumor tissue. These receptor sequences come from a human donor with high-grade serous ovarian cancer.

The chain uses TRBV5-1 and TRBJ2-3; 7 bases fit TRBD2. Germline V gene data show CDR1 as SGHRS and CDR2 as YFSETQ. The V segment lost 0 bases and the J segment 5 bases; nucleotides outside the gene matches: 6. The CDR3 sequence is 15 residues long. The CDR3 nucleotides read TGCGCCAGCAGCTTGGCCCGGGGGAGGGGAGATACGCAGTATTTT. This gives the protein CASSLARGRGDTQYF.

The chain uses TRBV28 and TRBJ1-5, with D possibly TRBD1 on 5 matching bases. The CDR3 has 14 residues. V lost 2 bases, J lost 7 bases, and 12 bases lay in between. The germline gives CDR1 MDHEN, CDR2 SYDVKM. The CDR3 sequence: CASSLAGFGQPQHF. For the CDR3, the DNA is TGTGCCAGCAGTTTAGCAGGGTTCGGCCAGCCCCAGCATTTT. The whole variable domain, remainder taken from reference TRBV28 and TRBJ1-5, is DVKVTQSSRYLVKRTGEKVFLECVQDMDHENMFWYRQDPGLGLRLIYFSYDVKMKEKGDIPEGYSVSREKKERFSLILESASTNQTSMYLCASSLAGFGQPQHFGDGTRLSIL.

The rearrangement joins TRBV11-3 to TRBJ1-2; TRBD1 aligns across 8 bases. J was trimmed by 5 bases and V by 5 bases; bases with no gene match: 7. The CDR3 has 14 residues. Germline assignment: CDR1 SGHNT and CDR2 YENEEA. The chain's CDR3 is CASSGQGAGYGYTF. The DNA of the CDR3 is TGTGCCAGCAGCGGCCAGGGGGCGGGTTATGGCTACACCTTC.

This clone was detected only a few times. The CDR3 DNA sequence: TGTGCCAGCAGCTTAAGTGCAGGGGGTTCTTCGCCCGGCGGAGCTTTCTTT. Its protein is CASSLSAGGSSPGGAFF. V and J are TRBV7-2 and TRBJ1-1, with 7 bases aligning to TRBD1. This CDR3 spans 17 amino acids. Germline values: CDR1 SGHTA, CDR2 FQGNSA. With 2 bases clipped from V and 10 bases from J, the junction kept 19 bases outside the gene matches.

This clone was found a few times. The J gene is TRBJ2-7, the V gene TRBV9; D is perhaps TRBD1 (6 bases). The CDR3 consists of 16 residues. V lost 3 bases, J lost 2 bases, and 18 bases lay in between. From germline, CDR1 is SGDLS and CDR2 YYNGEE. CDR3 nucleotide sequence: TGTGCCAGCAGCGCTCACCGGGACACTATAACCTACGAGCAGTACTTC. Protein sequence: CASSAHRDTITYEQYF.

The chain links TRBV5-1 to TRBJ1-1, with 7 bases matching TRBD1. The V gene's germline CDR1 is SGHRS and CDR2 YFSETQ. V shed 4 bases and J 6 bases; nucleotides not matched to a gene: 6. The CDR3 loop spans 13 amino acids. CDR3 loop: CASSRTGLPEAFF. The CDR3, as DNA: TGCGCCAGCAGCAGGACAGGTCTCCCTGAAGCTTTCTTT.

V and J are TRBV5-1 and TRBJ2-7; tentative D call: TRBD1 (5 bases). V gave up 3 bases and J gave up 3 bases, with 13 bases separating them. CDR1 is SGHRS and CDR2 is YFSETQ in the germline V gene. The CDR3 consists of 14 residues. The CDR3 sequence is CASSSGAGHYEQYF. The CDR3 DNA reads TGCGCCAGCAGCTCTGGGGCAGGACACTACGAGCAGTACTTC.

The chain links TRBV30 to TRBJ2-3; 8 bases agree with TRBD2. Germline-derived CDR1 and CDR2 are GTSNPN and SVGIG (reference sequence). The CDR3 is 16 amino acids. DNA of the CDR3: TGTGCTTCTACGGGGGGGCCCCTGGTTTACACAGATACGCAGTATTTT. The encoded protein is CASTGGPLVYTDTQYF.

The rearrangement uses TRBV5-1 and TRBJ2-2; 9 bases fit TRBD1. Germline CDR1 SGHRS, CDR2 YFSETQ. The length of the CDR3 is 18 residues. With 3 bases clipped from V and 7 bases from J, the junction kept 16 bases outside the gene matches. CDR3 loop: CASSSFRGTGKVGGELFF. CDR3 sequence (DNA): TGCGCCAGCAGCTCTTTTCGTGGGACAGGGAAAGTTGGCGGGGAGCTGTTTTTT.

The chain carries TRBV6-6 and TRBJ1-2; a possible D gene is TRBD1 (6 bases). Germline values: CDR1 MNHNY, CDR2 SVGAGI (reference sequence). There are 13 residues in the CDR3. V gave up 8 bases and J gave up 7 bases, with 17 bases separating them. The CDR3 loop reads CASAWTGATGYTF. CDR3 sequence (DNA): TGTGCCAGCGCCTGGACGGGGGCAACTGGCTACACCTTC.

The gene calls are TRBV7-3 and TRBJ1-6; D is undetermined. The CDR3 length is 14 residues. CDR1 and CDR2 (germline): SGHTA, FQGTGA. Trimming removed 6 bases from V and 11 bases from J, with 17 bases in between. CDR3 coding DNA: TGTGCCAGCAGGGCCGGTACCTTCGGAGCACCCCTCCACTTT. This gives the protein CASRAGTFGAPLHF.

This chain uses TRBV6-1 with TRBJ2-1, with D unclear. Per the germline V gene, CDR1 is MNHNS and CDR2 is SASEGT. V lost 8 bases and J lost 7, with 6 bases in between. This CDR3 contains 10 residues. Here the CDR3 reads CASGRNEQFF. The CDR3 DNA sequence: TGTGCCAGCGGGCGGAATGAGCAGTTCTTC.

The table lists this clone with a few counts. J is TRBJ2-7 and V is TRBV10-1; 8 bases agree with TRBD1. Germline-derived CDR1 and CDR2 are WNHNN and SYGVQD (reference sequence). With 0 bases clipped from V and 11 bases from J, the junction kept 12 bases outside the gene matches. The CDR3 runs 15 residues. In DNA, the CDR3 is TGCGCCAGCAGTGAGTCGGGACAGGTGGAGCCCCTGGAGTACTTC. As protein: CASSESGQVEPLEYF.

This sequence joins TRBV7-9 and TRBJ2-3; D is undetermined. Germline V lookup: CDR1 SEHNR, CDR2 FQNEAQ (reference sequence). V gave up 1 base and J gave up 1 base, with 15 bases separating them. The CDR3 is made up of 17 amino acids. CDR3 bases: TGTGCCAGCAGCTTAGGTCTTAGACTGGACGGCACAGATACGCAGTATTTT. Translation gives CASSLGLRLDGTDTQYF.

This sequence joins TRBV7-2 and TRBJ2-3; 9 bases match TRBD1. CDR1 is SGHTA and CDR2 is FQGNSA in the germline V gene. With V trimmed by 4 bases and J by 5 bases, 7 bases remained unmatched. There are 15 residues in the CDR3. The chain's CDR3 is CASSWGDRAGDTQYF. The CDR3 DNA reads TGTGCCAGCAGCTGGGGGGACAGGGCGGGAGATACGCAGTATTTT.

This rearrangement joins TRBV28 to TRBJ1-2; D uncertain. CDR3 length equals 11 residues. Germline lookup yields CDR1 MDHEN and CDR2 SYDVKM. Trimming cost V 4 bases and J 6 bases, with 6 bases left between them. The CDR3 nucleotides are TGTGCCAGCAGTTACTCGCATGGCTACACCTTC. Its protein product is CASSYSHGYTF.

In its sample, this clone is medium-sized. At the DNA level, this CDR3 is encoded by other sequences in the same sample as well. The CDR3 loop is CASSTLNTEAFF. The CDR3 DNA follows: TGTGCCAGCAGTACCTTGAACACTGAAGCTTTCTTT. This sequence joins TRBV6-5 and TRBJ1-1; D remains unclear. The CDR3 spans 12 residues. The V and J ends lost 5 bases and 0 bases respectively, with 4 bases between them. From germline, CDR1 is MNHEY and CDR2 SVGAGI.

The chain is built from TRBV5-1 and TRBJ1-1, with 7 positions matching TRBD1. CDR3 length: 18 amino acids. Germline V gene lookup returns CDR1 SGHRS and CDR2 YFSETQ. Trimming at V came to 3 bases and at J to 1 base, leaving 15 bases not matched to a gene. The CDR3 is CASSSDRPGWRSNTEAFF. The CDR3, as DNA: TGCGCCAGCAGCTCGGACAGGCCCGGGTGGAGATCGAACACTGAAGCTTTCTTT.

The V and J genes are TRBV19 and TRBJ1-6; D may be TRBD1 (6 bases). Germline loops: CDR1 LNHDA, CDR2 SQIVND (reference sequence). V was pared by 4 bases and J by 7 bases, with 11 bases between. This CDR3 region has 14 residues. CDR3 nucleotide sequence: TGTGCCAGTAGTACGTACAGGGAAAATTCACCCCTCCACTTT. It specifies CASSTYRENSPLHF.

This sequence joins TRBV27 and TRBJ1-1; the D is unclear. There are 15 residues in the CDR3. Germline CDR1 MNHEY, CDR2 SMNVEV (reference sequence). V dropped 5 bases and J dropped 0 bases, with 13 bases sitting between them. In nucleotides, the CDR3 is TGTGCCAGCAGTCAATATTCGGGTATGAACACTGAAGCTTTCTTT. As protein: CASSQYSGMNTEAFF.

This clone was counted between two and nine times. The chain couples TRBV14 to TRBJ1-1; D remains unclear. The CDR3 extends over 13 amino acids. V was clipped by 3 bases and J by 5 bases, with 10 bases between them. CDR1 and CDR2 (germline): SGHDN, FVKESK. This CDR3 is CASSQGQSTEAFF. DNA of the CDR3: TGTGCCAGCAGCCAGGGCCAGAGTACTGAAGCTTTCTTT.

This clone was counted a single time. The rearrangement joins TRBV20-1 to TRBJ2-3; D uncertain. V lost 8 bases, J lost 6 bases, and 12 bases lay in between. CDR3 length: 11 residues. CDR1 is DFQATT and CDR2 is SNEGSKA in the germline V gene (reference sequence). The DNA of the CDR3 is TGCAGTCTTCAACCCCGGGATACGCAGTATTTT. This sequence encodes CSLQPRDTQYF.

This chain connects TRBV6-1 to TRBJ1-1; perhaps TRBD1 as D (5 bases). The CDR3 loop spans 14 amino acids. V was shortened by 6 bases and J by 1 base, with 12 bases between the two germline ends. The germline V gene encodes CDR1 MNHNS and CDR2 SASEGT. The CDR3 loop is CASRLSDRNTEAFF. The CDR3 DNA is TGTGCCAGCAGGCTTTCTGACAGGAACACTGAAGCTTTCTTT.

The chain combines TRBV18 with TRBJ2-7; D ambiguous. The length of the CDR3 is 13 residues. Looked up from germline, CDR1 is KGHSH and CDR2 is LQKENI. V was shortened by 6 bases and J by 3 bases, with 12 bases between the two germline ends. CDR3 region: CASSVRRNYEQYF. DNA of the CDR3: TGTGCCAGCTCCGTCCGACGGAACTACGAGCAGTACTTC.

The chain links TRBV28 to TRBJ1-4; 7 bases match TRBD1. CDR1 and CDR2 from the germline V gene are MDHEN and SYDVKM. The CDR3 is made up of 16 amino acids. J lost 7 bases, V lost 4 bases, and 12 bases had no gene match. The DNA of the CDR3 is TGTGCCAGCAGTTCCAATCCAGGGGGTGGGATTGAAAAACTGTTTTTT. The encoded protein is CASSSNPGGGIEKLFF.

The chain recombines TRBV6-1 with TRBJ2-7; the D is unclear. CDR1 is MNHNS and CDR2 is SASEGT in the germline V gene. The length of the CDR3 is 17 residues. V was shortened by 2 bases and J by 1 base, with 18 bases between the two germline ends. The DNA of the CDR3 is TGTGCCAGCAGTGAAAGGTGGGTAGCCGAAATGTCCTACGAGCAGTACTTC. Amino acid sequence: CASSERWVAEMSYEQYF.

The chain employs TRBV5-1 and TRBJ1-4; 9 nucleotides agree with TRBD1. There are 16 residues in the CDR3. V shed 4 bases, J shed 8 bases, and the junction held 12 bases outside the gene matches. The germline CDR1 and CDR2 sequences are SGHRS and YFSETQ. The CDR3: CASSPQAQGAEEKLFF. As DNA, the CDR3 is TGCGCCAGCAGCCCCCAGGCACAGGGGGCGGAGGAAAAACTGTTTTTT. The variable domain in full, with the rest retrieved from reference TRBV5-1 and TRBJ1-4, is KAGVTQTPRYLIKTRGQQVTLSCSPISGHRSVSWYQQTPGQGLQFLFEYFSETQRNKGNFPGRFSGRQFSNSRSEMNVSTLELGDSALYLCASSPQAQGAEEKLFFGSGTQLSVL.

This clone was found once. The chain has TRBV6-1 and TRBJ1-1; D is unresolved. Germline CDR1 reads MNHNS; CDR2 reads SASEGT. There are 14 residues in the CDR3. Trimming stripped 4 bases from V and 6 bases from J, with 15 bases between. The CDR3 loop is CASSAYNLRAEAFF. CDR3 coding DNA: TGTGCCAGCAGTGCTTATAACCTACGAGCTGAAGCTTTCTTT.

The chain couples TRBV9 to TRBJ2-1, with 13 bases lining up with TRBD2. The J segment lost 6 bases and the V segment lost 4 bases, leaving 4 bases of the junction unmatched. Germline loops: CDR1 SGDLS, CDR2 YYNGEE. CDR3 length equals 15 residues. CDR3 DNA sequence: TGTGCCAGCAGCCCAAGACTAGCGGGGGGCAATGAGCAGTTCTTC. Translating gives CASSPRLAGGNEQFF. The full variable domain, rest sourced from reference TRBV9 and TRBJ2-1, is DSGVTQTPKHLITATGQRVTLRCSPRSGDLSVYWYQQSLDQGLQFLIQYYNGEERAKGNILERFSAQQFPDLHSELNLSSLELGDSALYFCASSPRLAGGNEQFFGPGTRLTVL.

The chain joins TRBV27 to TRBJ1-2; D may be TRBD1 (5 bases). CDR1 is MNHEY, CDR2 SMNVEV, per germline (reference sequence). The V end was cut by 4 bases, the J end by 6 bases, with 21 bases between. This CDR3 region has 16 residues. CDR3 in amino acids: CASSWGVNPFRDGYTF. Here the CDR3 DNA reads TGTGCCAGCAGTTGGGGGGTTAACCCCTTCAGGGATGGCTACACCTTC.

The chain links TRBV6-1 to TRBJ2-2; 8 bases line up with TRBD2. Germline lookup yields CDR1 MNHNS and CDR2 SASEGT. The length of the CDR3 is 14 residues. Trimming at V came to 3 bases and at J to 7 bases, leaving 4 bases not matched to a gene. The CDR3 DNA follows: TGTGCCAGCAGTGACGGGAGGGAAATCGGGGAGCTGTTTTTT. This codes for CASSDGREIGELFF.